These 29 T cell receptor beta chains were all obtained from the same sample, sequenced in a study of cytomegalovirus exposure and HLA in healthy donors. The data were produced by immunoSEQ multiplex PCR, yet TCRdb's version contains in-frame clones alone and is incomplete. This table has roughly 310,000 clones, approximately 86% appearing once. The sequenced sample consisted of PBMCs. These receptors all stem from a man aged 30 to 45 in good health and CMV-seronegative.

The chain uses TRBV7-9 and TRBJ1-5; possible D gene TRBD1, 6 bases. Trimming took off 10 bases at V and 5 bases at J, with 15 bases between the two ends. Germline V gives CDR1 SEHNR, CDR2 FQNEAQ (reference sequence). The CDR3 is made up of 13 amino acids. In nucleotides, the CDR3 is TGTGCCACCACGAGGGGGTCGGATCAGCCCCAGCATTTT. Translating gives CATTRGSDQPQHF.

This chain uses TRBV5-4 with TRBJ2-2; TRBD2 agrees at 7 bases. There are 16 residues in the CDR3. From germline, CDR1 is SGHNT and CDR2 YYREEE (reference sequence). With V trimmed by 4 bases and J by 0 bases, 6 bases remained unmatched. The CDR3 here is CASSVGLQTNTGELFF. As DNA, the CDR3 is TGTGCCAGCAGCGTGGGACTACAAACGAACACCGGGGAGCTGTTTTTT.

The rearrangement links TRBV9 to TRBJ1-2; no definite D call. This CDR3 region has 15 residues. Germline CDR1 reads SGDLS; CDR2 reads YYNGEE. Trimming removed 3 bases at V and 1 base at J, with 13 bases between. CDR3 nucleotides: TGTGCCAGCAGCGGCGGGCGAGATTTTAACTATGGCTACACCTTC. Translated, it gives CASSGGRDFNYGYTF.

This clone has a handful of counts. Other DNA sequences of this sample code for an identical CDR3. This sequence joins TRBV11-3 and TRBJ2-3; 11 bases agree with TRBD2. V gave up 5 bases and J gave up 1 base; unmatched junction bases: 5. CDR3 length: 16 amino acids. From germline, CDR1 is SGHNT and CDR2 YENEEA. CDR3 nucleotide sequence: TGTGCCAGCAGCCCCGGGACTAGCGGACGCACAGATACGCAGTATTTT. Protein: CASSPGTSGRTDTQYF.

The chain has TRBV30 and TRBJ1-2; TRBD1 aligns across 11 bases. CDR3 length: 13 amino acids. The germline CDR1 and CDR2 sequences are GTSNPN and SVGIG (reference sequence). The junction had 8 bases not matched to a gene; V was cut back by 8 bases and J by 6 bases. The CDR3 here is CAGSDRGRDGYTF. The DNA for the CDR3 is TGTGCCGGATCGGACAGGGGGCGGGATGGCTACACCTTC.

The chain combines TRBV28 with TRBJ1-5; D remains ambiguous. V gave up 2 bases and J gave up 6 bases, with 11 bases separating them. This CDR3 has 14 amino acids. The V gene's germline CDR1 is MDHEN and CDR2 SYDVKM. The CDR3 nucleotides are TGTGCCAGCAGTTTAAGGAGGGCTTCTCAGCCCCAGCATTTT. Its translation: CASSLRRASQPQHF.

The gene calls are TRBV2 and TRBJ1-2; a weak D match, TRBD1 (6 bases). Germline-derived CDR1 and CDR2 are SNHLY and FYNNEI. V lost 3 bases and J lost 4, with 15 bases in between. The CDR3 is 15 residues long. Written as DNA, the CDR3 is TGTGCCAGCAGTGAGCGCCAGGGGCGTTTCTATGGCTACACCTTC. Residues: CASSERQGRFYGYTF.

This chain joins TRBV11-2 and TRBJ2-3; TRBD2 matches at 11 bases. Germline V gene sequence: CDR1 SGHAT, CDR2 FQNNGV. The V and J ends lost 3 bases and 1 base, in that order; junction bases with no gene match: 0. This CDR3 region has 15 residues. CDR3 DNA sequence: TGTGCCAGCAGCTTTAGCGGGGGGGGCACAGATACGCAGTATTTT. Translation gives CASSFSGGGTDTQYF.

This chain connects TRBV6-6 to TRBJ1-2; TRBD1 is a possible D gene (6 bases). CDR3 length: 14 residues. V gave up 5 bases and J gave up 8 bases, with 18 bases separating them. The germline V gene encodes CDR1 MNHNY and CDR2 SVGAGI (reference sequence). DNA for the CDR3: TGTGCCAGCAGTCAAAACCAACAGGGTGGAGGCTACACCTTC. As protein: CASSQNQQGGGYTF.

The chain employs TRBV4-3 and TRBJ2-1; the match to TRBD2 covers 11 bases. Germline V gene data show CDR1 as LGHNA and CDR2 as YSLEER. The CDR3 consists of 16 residues. After removal of 4 bases from V and 6 bases from J, the junction contained 8 bases not matched to a gene. The CDR3 nucleotides read TGCGCCAGCAGCCCCCATAGCGGGGGGGCCTTCAATGAGCAGTTCTTC. Translated, it gives CASSPHSGGAFNEQFF.

The gene calls are TRBV27 and TRBJ1-1; D not certain. The ends were cut back, 3 bases at V and 0 bases at J, with 11 bases in the middle. The germline V gene encodes CDR1 MNHEY and CDR2 SMNVEV (reference sequence). The CDR3 runs to 15 residues. CDR3 loop: CASSFEAAMNTEAFF. The CDR3 DNA reads as TGTGCCAGCAGTTTTGAGGCAGCCATGAACACTGAAGCTTTCTTT.

V is TRBV28 and J is TRBJ2-5, with 7 positions matching TRBD2. This CDR3 comprises 14 residues. V was clipped by 3 bases and J by 1 base; unmatched bases: 2. CDR1 and CDR2 (germline): MDHEN, SYDVKM. CDR3 coding DNA: TGTGCCAGCAGTTTGGGAGGGATCCAAGAGACCCAGTACTTC. Residues: CASSLGGIQETQYF.

V is TRBV19 and J is TRBJ1-1; tentatively, D is TRBD1 (5 bases). Germline loops: CDR1 LNHDA, CDR2 SQIVND (reference sequence). V lost 6 bases and J 1 base, leaving 12 bases between the germline ends. The CDR3 is 14 amino acids. This CDR3 is CASSHGHTNTEAFF. The DNA of the CDR3 is TGTGCCAGTAGCCACGGACACACGAACACTGAAGCTTTCTTT.

The chain carries TRBV5-5 and TRBJ1-6; the D gene is possibly TRBD1 (6 bases). The CDR3 extends over 14 amino acids. V gave up 2 bases and J gave up 11 bases, with 14 bases separating them. Germline CDR1 is SGHKS and CDR2 is YYEKEE (reference sequence). CDR3 residues: CASSFLREGAPLHF. The CDR3 nucleotides read TGTGCCAGCAGCTTCTTACGAGAGGGGGCACCCCTCCACTTT.

Only one count was recorded for this clone. V is TRBV2 and J is TRBJ2-5, with 11 bases lining up with TRBD2. Looked up from germline, CDR1 is SNHLY and CDR2 is FYNNEI. There are 17 residues in the CDR3. Trimming took 5 bases from V and 2 from J; bases not matched to a gene: 10. CDR3 DNA sequence: TGTGCCAGCAGTTCCACATTAGCGGGGGGGGGACAAGAGACCCAGTACTTC. Residues: CASSSTLAGGGQETQYF.

The V gene is TRBV7-2, the J gene TRBJ1-1; tentatively, D is TRBD1 (5 bases). This CDR3 contains 17 residues. Germline CDR1 SGHTA, CDR2 FQGNSA. V dropped 2 bases and J dropped 1 base, with 17 bases sitting between them. In nucleotides, the CDR3 is TGTGCCAGCAGCTTAAGCCTCAAACGTCAGGGGAACACTGAAGCTTTCTTT. This gives the protein CASSLSLKRQGNTEAFF. The variable domain in full, with the rest retrieved from reference TRBV7-2 and TRBJ1-1, is GAGVSQSPSNKVTEKGKDVELRCDPISGHTALYWYRQSLGQGLEFLIYFQGNSAPDKSGLPSDRFSAERTGGSVSTLTIQRTQQEDSAVYLCASSLSLKRQGNTEAFFGQGTRLTVV.

This sequence joins TRBV6-1 and TRBJ1-6; TRBD1 matches 7 bases. Germline CDR1 is MNHNS and CDR2 is SASEGT. Trimming took 9 bases from V and 10 from J; bases not matched to a gene: 12. This CDR3 region has 14 residues. Written as DNA, the CDR3 is TGTGCCAGTTGGGAAGGGGGCTTCCTCTCACCCCTCCACTTT. Amino acids: CASWEGGFLSPLHF.

Only a few counts were recorded for this clone. This chain uses TRBV2 with TRBJ1-5; D is unresolved. CDR3 length: 14 amino acids. Germline-derived CDR1 and CDR2 are SNHLY and FYNNEI. The V end lost 4 bases, the J end lost 7 bases, and 14 bases lay between the germline ends. The CDR3 loop reads CASSVEGRRQPQHF. DNA of the CDR3: TGTGCCAGCAGTGTGGAGGGTAGGAGGCAGCCCCAGCATTTT.

The chain employs TRBV18 and TRBJ1-6; 7 bases are shared with TRBD1. Trimming cost V 6 bases and J 1 base; bases outside gene matches: 6. In germline, CDR1 is KGHSH, CDR2 LQKENI. The CDR3 contains 16 residues. The chain's CDR3 is CASSEKTGSYNSPLHF. DNA for the CDR3: TGTGCCAGCTCGGAAAAGACAGGGTCCTATAATTCACCCCTCCACTTT. The variable domain in full, completed from reference TRBV18 and TRBJ1-6, reads NAGVMQNPRHLVRRRGQEARLRCSPMKGHSHVYWYRQLPEEGLKFMVYLQKENIIDESGMPKERFSAEFPKEGPSILRIQQVVRGDSAAYFCASSEKTGSYNSPLHFGNGTRLTVT.

The rearrangement uses TRBV5-6 and TRBJ1-4; a weak D match, TRBD1 (5 bases). From germline, CDR1 is SGHDT and CDR2 YYEEEE. Trimming shortened V by 0 bases and J by 3 bases, and 9 bases separated the two germline ends. The CDR3 runs to 15 residues. The CDR3 DNA sequence: TGTGCCAGCAGCTTGGGTCCAGGGTCTAATGAAAAACTGTTTTTT. Translating gives CASSLGPGSNEKLFF. Full variable domain (outside the CDR3, taken from reference TRBV5-6 and TRBJ1-4): DAGVTQSPTHLIKTRGQQVTLRCSPKSGHDTVSWYQQALGQGPQFIFQYYEEEERQRGNFPDRFSGHQFPNYSSELNVNALLLGDSALYLCASSLGPGSNEKLFFGSGTQLSVL.

The V and J genes are TRBV5-1 and TRBJ1-3, with a possible D match to TRBD1 (6 bases). The CDR3 length is 15 residues. Trimming removed 3 bases from V and 2 bases from J, with 12 bases in between. From germline, CDR1 is SGHRS and CDR2 YFSETQ. The CDR3 is CASSSGDIAGNTIYF. For the CDR3, the DNA is TGCGCCAGCAGCTCAGGGGATATAGCTGGAAACACCATATATTTT.

The chain employs TRBV19 and TRBJ1-2; D uncertain. The germline V and J ends were trimmed by 5 bases and 7 bases, with 14 bases remaining between them. Germline V gene sequence: CDR1 LNHDA, CDR2 SQIVND (reference sequence). The CDR3 totals 13 residues. CDR3: CASSPGLEPGYTF. Here the CDR3 DNA reads TGTGCCAGTAGTCCCGGACTCGAGCCTGGCTACACCTTC.

The chain combines TRBV18 with TRBJ2-6; TRBD1 might be the D (5 bases). This CDR3 region has 18 residues. Germline CDR1 reads KGHSH; CDR2 reads LQKENI. Trimming cost V 3 bases and J 0 bases, with 15 bases left between them. The CDR3 sequence: CASSPATVFGSGANVLTF. CDR3 DNA: TGTGCCAGCTCACCCGCGACAGTATTCGGCTCTGGGGCCAACGTCCTGACTTTC. The variable domain in full, with the rest retrieved from reference TRBV18 and TRBJ2-6, is NAGVMQNPRHLVRRRGQEARLRCSPMKGHSHVYWYRQLPEEGLKFMVYLQKENIIDESGMPKERFSAEFPKEGPSILRIQQVVRGDSAAYFCASSPATVFGSGANVLTFGAGSRLTVL.

The chain is built from TRBV2 and TRBJ1-2; no clear D. CDR1 and CDR2 from the germline V gene are SNHLY and FYNNEI. Trimming took off 5 bases at V and 1 base at J, with 8 bases between the two ends. The CDR3 has 13 amino acids. CDR3: CASSIAGNYGYTF. CDR3 coding DNA: TGTGCCAGCAGTATAGCGGGTAACTATGGCTACACCTTC.

V is TRBV7-2 and J is TRBJ2-1, with 13 bases that match TRBD2. V trimming: 5 bases; J trimming: 0 bases; junction bases outside the gene matches: 7. The CDR3 is 18 residues long. Germline assignment: CDR1 SGHTA and CDR2 FQGNSA. CDR3 region: CASSLGGLAGPSYNEQFF. DNA of the CDR3: TGTGCCAGCAGCCTGGGGGGACTAGCGGGGCCCTCCTACAATGAGCAGTTCTTC.

The chain links TRBV15 to TRBJ1-1; 8 positions agree with TRBD1. CDR3 length equals 16 residues. V trimming: 7 bases; J trimming: 3 bases; junction bases outside the gene matches: 13. Germline V gene lookup returns CDR1 LNHNV and CDR2 YYDKDF (reference sequence). CDR3 nucleotide sequence: TGTGCCACCAACCGCGGACAGGGCCCCCGGGACACTGAAGCTTTCTTT. This sequence encodes CATNRGQGPRDTEAFF.

The chain is built from TRBV5-1 and TRBJ2-1; tentatively, D is TRBD1 (5 bases). V was clipped by 5 bases and J by 0 bases, with 15 bases between them. Germline lookup yields CDR1 SGHRS and CDR2 YFSETQ. The length of the CDR3 is 16 residues. CDR3: CASSEQVSSSYNEQFF. The CDR3, as DNA: TGCGCCAGCAGTGAACAGGTCTCGAGCTCCTACAATGAGCAGTTCTTC.

The J gene is TRBJ1-1, the V gene TRBV28, with TRBD1 matching over 7 bases. V gave up 7 bases and J gave up 3 bases; unmatched junction bases: 26. Germline CDR1 and CDR2: MDHEN and SYDVKM. The CDR3 totals 20 residues. CDR3 amino acids: CASTPPPGTVKRGGDTEAFF. CDR3 sequence (DNA): TGTGCCAGCACTCCTCCTCCCGGGACAGTCAAACGTGGGGGAGACACTGAAGCTTTCTTT.

V usage is TRBV7-9 and J usage is TRBJ2-3, with unresolved D. CDR3 length: 13 residues. CDR1 and CDR2 from the germline V gene are SEHNR and FQNEAQ (reference sequence). Trimming removed 4 bases from V and 2 bases from J, with 7 bases in between. The CDR3 here is CASSWALTDTQYF. The CDR3 bases are TGTGCCAGCAGCTGGGCCCTCACAGATACGCAGTATTTT. The complete variable domain, with remaining parts taken from reference TRBV7-9 and TRBJ2-3, reads DTGVSQNPRHKITKRGQNVTFRCDPISEHNRLYWYRQTLGQGPEFLTYFQNEAQLEKSRLLSDRFSAERPKGSFSTLEIQRTEQGDSAMYLCASSWALTDTQYFGPGTRLTVL.